The 9 T cell receptor beta chains below were found in one sample sequenced in a study of neurological immune-mediated disorders. As for time point: technical triplicate 1. TCRdb processed the 5' RACE reads anew with MiXCR; each CDR3 protein has one entry. The table lists 25,000 or so distinct CDR3 sequences, approximately 13% of them singletons, with roughly 5.4% in the top ten. Sequenced sample: CD4+ T cells from blood. All receptors come from a female donor with HTLV-1-associated myelopathy (HAM/TSP).

Many counts were recorded for this clonotype. The rearrangement joins TRBV6-2 or TRBV6-3 to TRBJ2-1; maybe TRBD1 (6 bases). The CDR3 totals 15 residues. The germline V gene has CDR1 MNHEY and CDR2 SVGEGT. V gave up 5 bases and J gave up 3 bases, with 14 bases separating them. The CDR3 loop is CASSTPRGDYNEQFF. CDR3 sequence (DNA): TGTGCCAGCAGTACCCCCAGGGGTGACTACAATGAGCAGTTCTTC.

In its sample, this clonotype ranks as medium-sized. DNA of the CDR3: TGTGCCAGCAGCTTAGTCGGGGGGCCATCTAGCACAGATACGCAGTATTTT. It translates to CASSLVGGPSSTDTQYF. The rearrangement uses TRBV7-2 and TRBJ2-3, with D tentatively TRBD2 (7 bases). This CDR3 is built from 17 residues. CDR1 and CDR2 from the germline V gene are SGHTA and FQGNSA. V was cut by 1 base and J by 0 bases, with 14 bases left in between.

This clonotype was counted ten times or more. The chain uses TRBV7-2 and TRBJ2-5, with D perhaps TRBD2 (7 bases). Trimming stripped 7 bases from V and 6 bases from J, with 21 bases between. The germline V gene has CDR1 SGHTA and CDR2 FQGNSA. The CDR3 consists of 15 residues. CDR3 protein: CASTLDGGGGKTQYF. CDR3 coding DNA: TGTGCCAGCACTTTAGATGGGGGGGGCGGTAAGACCCAGTACTTC.

This clonotype was recorded at least ten times. The rearrangement uses TRBV7-6 and TRBJ2-3, with TRBD2 matching 12 bases. Germline V CDR1 and CDR2: SGHVS, FNYEAQ. Unmatched junction bases numbered 5, after V lost 2 bases and J lost 5 bases. This CDR3 spans 16 amino acids. CDR3 loop: CASSLFGGLAGDTQYF. CDR3 nucleotide sequence: TGTGCCAGCAGCTTATTTGGGGGACTAGCGGGAGATACGCAGTATTTT. Complete variable domain (other parts from reference TRBV7-6 and TRBJ2-3): GAGVSQSPRYKVTKRGQDVALRCDPISGHVSLYWYRQALGQGPEFLTYFNYEAQQDKSGLPNDRFSAERPEGSISTLTIQRTEQRDSAMYRCASSLFGGLAGDTQYFGPGTRLTVL.

This clonotype came up many times. The DNA of the CDR3 is TGTGCCAGCAGCTTAGCGCTCGCGGGGGGTACAGATACGCAGTATTTT. The encoded protein is CASSLALAGGTDTQYF. The chain combines TRBV7-2 with TRBJ2-3, with TRBD2 matching over 8 bases. The CDR3 is 16 amino acids. The J segment lost 3 bases and the V segment lost 0 bases, leaving 5 bases of the junction unmatched. CDR1 and CDR2 from the germline V gene are SGHTA and FQGNSA.

This clonotype showed up many times. The gene calls are TRBV6-5 and TRBJ2-7, with 10 bases matching TRBD1. The CDR3 consists of 14 residues. V gave up 7 bases and J gave up 5 bases; unmatched junction bases: 8. Germline V gene sequence: CDR1 MNHEY, CDR2 SVGAGI. In nucleotides, the CDR3 is TGTGCCAGCAATCGACTCGGGACAGGGGACGAGCAGTACTTC. Translated: CASNRLGTGDEQYF.

This clonotype has at least ten counts. The V gene is TRBV27, the J gene TRBJ2-3, with D hard to call. Germline loops: CDR1 MNHEY, CDR2 SMNVEV (reference sequence). Trimming took off 6 bases at V and 5 bases at J, with 9 bases between the two ends. The CDR3 has 12 residues. The CDR3 nucleotides are TGTGCCAGCAGGGTTGGTGGAGATACGCAGTATTTT. It translates to CASRVGGDTQYF.

This clonotype was found a few times. The chain combines TRBV5-5 with TRBJ2-3, with 9 bases that match TRBD1. CDR1 is SGHKS, CDR2 YYEKEE, per germline (reference sequence). The CDR3 extends over 14 amino acids. V was clipped by 6 bases and J by 4 bases; unmatched bases: 6. The DNA of the CDR3 is TGTGCCAGCACCCGGGACAGGGCTTCAGATACGCAGTATTTT. Its translation is CASTRDRASDTQYF.

This clonotype has at least ten counts. V usage is TRBV5-5 and J usage is TRBJ2-5; possibly TRBD2 for D (6 bases). Per germline, CDR1 SGHKS and CDR2 YYEKEE (reference sequence). The CDR3 consists of 14 residues. Trimming left V 4 bases short and J 3 bases short, with 13 bases between. CDR3 loop: CASSIYPGEETQYF. In nucleotides, the CDR3 is TGTGCCAGCAGCATCTATCCGGGAGAAGAGACCCAGTACTTC.